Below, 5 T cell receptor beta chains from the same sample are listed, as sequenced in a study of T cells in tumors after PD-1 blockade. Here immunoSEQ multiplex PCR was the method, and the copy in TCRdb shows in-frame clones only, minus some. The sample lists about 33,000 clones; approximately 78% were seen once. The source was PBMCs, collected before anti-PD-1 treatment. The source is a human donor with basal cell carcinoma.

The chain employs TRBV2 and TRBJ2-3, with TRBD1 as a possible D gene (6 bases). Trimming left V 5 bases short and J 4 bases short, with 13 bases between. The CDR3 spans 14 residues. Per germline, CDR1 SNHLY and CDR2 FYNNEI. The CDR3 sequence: CASSPGALADTQYF. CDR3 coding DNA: TGTGCCAGCAGTCCAGGGGCGTTGGCAGATACGCAGTATTTT. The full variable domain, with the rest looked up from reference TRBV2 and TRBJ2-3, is EPEVTQTPSHQVTQMGQEVILRCVPISNHLYFYWYRQILGQKVEFLVSFYNNEISEKSEIFDDQFSVERPDGSNFTLKIRSTKLEDSAMYFCASSPGALADTQYFGPGTRLTVL.

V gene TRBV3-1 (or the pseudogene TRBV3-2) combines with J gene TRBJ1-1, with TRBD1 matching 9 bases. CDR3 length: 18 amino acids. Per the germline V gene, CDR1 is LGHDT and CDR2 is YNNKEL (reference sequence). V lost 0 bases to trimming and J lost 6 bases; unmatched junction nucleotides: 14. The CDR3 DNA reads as TGTGCCAGCAGCCAAGATAGATGGAAGCAACAGGGGGCCCCTGAAGCTTTCTTT. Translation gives CASSQDRWKQQGAPEAFF.

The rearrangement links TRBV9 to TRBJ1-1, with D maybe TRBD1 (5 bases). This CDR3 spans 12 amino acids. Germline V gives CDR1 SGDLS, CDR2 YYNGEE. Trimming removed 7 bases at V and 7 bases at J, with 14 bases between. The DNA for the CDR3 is TGTGCCAGCGCCCCGTGGGACGGTGAAGCTTTCTTT. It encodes CASAPWDGEAFF.

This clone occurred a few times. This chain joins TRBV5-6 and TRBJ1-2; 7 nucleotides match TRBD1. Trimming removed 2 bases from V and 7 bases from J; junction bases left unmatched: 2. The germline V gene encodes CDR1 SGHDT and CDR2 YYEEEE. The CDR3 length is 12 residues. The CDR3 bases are TGTGCCAGCAGCTTTGACAGGGCTGGCTACACCTTC. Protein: CASSFDRAGYTF.

The CDR3 sequence is CASSDRQANTEAFF. The CDR3 coding sequence is TGTGCCAGCAGTGATAGACAGGCGAACACTGAAGCTTTCTTT. The rearrangement links TRBV25-1 to TRBJ1-1; D is possibly TRBD1 (6 bases). Germline V gene data show CDR1 as MGHDK and CDR2 as SYGVNS. This CDR3 region has 14 residues. V was trimmed by 3 bases and J by 1 base, leaving 9 bases between them.